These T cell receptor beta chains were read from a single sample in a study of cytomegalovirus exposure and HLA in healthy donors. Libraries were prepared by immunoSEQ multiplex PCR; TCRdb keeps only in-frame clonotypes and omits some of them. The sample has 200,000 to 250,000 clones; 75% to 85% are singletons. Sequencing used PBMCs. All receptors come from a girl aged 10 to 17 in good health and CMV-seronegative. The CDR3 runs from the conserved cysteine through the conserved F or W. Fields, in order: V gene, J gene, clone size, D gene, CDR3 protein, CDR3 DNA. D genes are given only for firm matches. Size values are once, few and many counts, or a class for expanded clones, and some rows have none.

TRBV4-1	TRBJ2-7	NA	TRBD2	CASAKTKKAGNTQTNYEQYF	TGCGCCAGCGCCAAAACAAAAAAAGCGGGGAACACCCAAACCAACTACGAGCAGTACTTC
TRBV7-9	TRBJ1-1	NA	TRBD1	CASSIGDRGSTEAFF	TGTGCCAGCAGCATCGGGGACAGGGGGAGCACTGAAGCTTTCTTT
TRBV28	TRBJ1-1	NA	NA	CASSSFLNTEAFF	TGTGCCAGCAGTTCCTTTTTGAACACTGAAGCTTTCTTT
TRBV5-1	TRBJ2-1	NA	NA	CASSLGHETRNNEQFF	TGCGCCAGCAGCTTGGGACATGAGACTAGAAACAATGAGCAGTTCTTC
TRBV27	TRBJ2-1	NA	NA	CASSLSGEGIYNEQFF	TGTGCCAGCAGTTTATCCGGAGAGGGAATATACAATGAGCAGTTCTTC
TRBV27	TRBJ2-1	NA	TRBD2	CASSPGLAGDEQFF	TGTGCCAGCAGTCCAGGACTAGCGGGGGATGAGCAGTTCTTC
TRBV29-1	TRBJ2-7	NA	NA	CSVGGGGGRHEQYF	TGCAGCGTTGGGGGCGGGGGCGGTCGGCACGAGCAGTACTTC
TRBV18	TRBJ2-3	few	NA	CASSPASSKDTQYF	TGTGCCAGCTCACCAGCCTCTAGCAAAGATACGCAGTATTTT
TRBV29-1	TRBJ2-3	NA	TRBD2	CSVGQKRGSTDTQYF	TGCAGCGTTGGTCAAAAGCGGGGGAGCACAGATACGCAGTATTTT
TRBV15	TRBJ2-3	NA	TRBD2	CATSFLPAGVSDTQYF	TGTGCCACCAGCTTTCTCCCCGCGGGGGTTTCAGATACGCAGTATTTT
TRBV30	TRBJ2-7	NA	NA	CAWSDTGNYEQYF	TGTGCCTGGAGTGATACAGGGAACTACGAGCAGTACTTC
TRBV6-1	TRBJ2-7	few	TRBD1	CASRVGQGGQYF	TGTGCCAGCAGGGTTGGACAGGGCGGGCAGTACTTC
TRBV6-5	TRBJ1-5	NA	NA	CASSDYSNNQPQHF	TGTGCCAGCAGTGATTATAGCAACAATCAGCCCCAGCATTTT
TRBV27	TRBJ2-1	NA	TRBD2	CASRSGTSGRSEQFF	TGTGCCAGCAGATCCGGGACTAGCGGGAGAAGTGAGCAGTTCTTC
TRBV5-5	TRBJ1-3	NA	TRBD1	CASSLPTGPGNTIYF	TGTGCCAGCAGCTTGCCGACAGGGCCGGGAAACACCATATATTTT
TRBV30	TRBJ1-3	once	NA	CAWSVGRENTIYF	TGTGCCTGGAGTGTAGGGAGGGAAAACACCATATATTTT
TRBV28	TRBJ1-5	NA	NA	CASSTQVAYQPQHF	TGTGCCAGCTCAACACAGGTAGCCTATCAGCCCCAGCATTTT
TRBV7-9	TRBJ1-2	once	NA	CASSLSRGVGYTF	TGTGCCAGCAGCTTAAGCAGGGGAGTAGGGTACACCTTC
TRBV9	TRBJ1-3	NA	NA	CASSVGGDHPTIYF	TGTGCCAGCAGCGTGGGGGGTGACCATCCCACCATATATTTT
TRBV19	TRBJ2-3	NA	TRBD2	CASSISGGLTDTQYF	TGTGCCAGTAGTATTTCGGGGGGTCTTACAGATACGCAGTATTTT
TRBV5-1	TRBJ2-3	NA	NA	CASSIQGGFADTQYF	TGCGCCAGCAGTATACAGGGCGGTTTCGCAGATACGCAGTATTTT
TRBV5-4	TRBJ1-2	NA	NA	CASSLEISANYGYTF	TGTGCCAGCAGCTTGGAGATTTCGGCTAACTATGGCTACACCTTC
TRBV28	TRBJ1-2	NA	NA	CASSSYYGYTF	TGTGCCAGCAGTTCCTACTATGGCTACACCTTC
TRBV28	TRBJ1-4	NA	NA	CASSSTPQGPNEKLFF	TGTGCCAGCAGTTCAACCCCCCAGGGCCCCAATGAAAAACTGTTTTTT
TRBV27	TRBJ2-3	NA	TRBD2	CASSLSGSGGRTGTQYF	TGTGCCAGCAGTTTATCTGGGAGCGGGGGGAGGACAGGTACGCAGTATTTT
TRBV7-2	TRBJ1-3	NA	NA	CASSSRGGDSGNTIYF	TGTGCCAGCAGCTCGCGTGGGGGGGACTCTGGAAACACCATATATTTT
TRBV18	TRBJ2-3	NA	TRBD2	CASSSIGGGAGDTQYF	TGTGCCAGCTCCTCGATTGGCGGGGGGGCCGGAGATACGCAGTATTTT
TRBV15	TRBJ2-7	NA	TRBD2	CATRPGTNYEQYF	TGTGCCACCAGACCTGGGACTAACTACGAGCAGTACTTC
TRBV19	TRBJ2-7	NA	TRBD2	CASGAASGVTYEQYF	TGTGCCAGTGGAGCCGCTAGCGGGGTAACCTACGAGCAGTACTTC
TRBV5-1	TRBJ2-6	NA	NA	CASSLSVESSGANVLTF	TGCGCCAGCAGCTTGTCCGTAGAGAGCTCTGGGGCCAACGTCCTGACTTTC
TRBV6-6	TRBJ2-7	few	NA	CASSIPGTGAYEQYF	TGTGCCAGCAGTATACCCGGGACTGGAGCCTACGAGCAGTACTTC
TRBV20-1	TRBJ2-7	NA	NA	CSAARQGEQYF	TGCAGTGCGGCCCGCCAGGGCGAGCAGTACTTC
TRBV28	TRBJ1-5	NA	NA	CASRQSFTFNQPQHF	TGTGCCAGCAGGCAATCGTTCACATTTAATCAGCCCCAGCATTTT
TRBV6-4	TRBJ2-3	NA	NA	CASRTKRRTSTDTQYF	TGTGCCAGCAGAACGAAGAGGCGGACAAGCACAGATACGCAGTATTTT
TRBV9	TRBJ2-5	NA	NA	CASSVEPSLKRAGTRDKETQYF	TGTGCCAGCAGCGTAGAGCCCTCACTAAAGAGAGCCGGGACAAGAGATAAAGAGACCCAGTACTTC